Shown below are 5 T cell receptor beta chains from a single sample sequenced in a study of shared clonotypes between healthy human individuals (dated by TCRdb to 2018 to 2021). The library was generated by the immunoSEQ multiplex PCR assay. This is the immuneACCESS table as TCRdb keeps it, with only in-frame sequences that have V and J called. A part of the clones is gone; compared with another copy, unresolved V genes explain less than half, and the rest is unexplained. This sample has about 2 million clones in its table, and about 95% of those were observed once. Jointly, the top ten make up 0.85% to 1.2% of the sample. CD8 naive samples were obtained by positive selection for CCR7 among CD45RO-negative cells, yielding a CD45RA+CCR7+ population from which TemRA cells were excluded. The material sequenced was naive CD8+ T cells sorted from blood. Interpreted using the paper, the cell subset or site label stands for: CD45RA+CCR7+. Receptors were obtained from a man aged 18-30 years in good health.

As regards this clone: Other DNA sequences within the sample encode an identical CDR3. This chain links TRBV30 with TRBJ2-5; D call uncertain. The germline V gene encodes CDR1 GTSNPN and CDR2 SVGIG (reference sequence). V shed 0 bases and J shed 5 bases, with 4 bases lying between them. The CDR3 is made up of 11 amino acids. The CDR3 DNA sequence: TGTGCCTGGAGTGTAGGGGAGACCCAGTACTTC. Protein product: CAWSVGETQYF.

The J gene is TRBJ2-5, the V gene TRBV6-6; TRBD2 might be the D (6 bases). The CDR3 runs to 12 residues. Germline assignment: CDR1 MNHNY and CDR2 SVGAGI (reference sequence). V was clipped by 11 bases and J by 4 bases, with 14 bases between them. The CDR3 nucleotides are TGTGCCTGCCGGGGGTCGCGAGAGACCCAGTACTTC. Translated: CACRGSRETQYF.

This rearrangement joins TRBV5-8 to TRBJ2-2; 7 bases line up with TRBD1. Trimming took 4 bases from V and 0 from J; bases not matched to a gene: 3. Germline V CDR1 and CDR2: SGHTS, YDEGEE. The CDR3 has 15 amino acids. As DNA, the CDR3 is TGTGCCAGCAGCACGGGACAGCCGAACACCGGGGAGCTGTTTTTT. Its translation is CASSTGQPNTGELFF.

The J gene is TRBJ2-7, the V gene TRBV27; maybe TRBD2 (6 bases). V lost 5 bases to trimming and J lost 1 base, with 15 bases between them. The germline CDR1 and CDR2 sequences are MNHEY and SMNVEV (reference sequence). The CDR3 contains 15 residues. CDR3 nucleotides: TGTGCCAGCAGTACCCCTGGCGGGGCGTCCTACGAGCAGTACTTC. Protein sequence: CASSTPGGASYEQYF.

V usage is TRBV5-6 and J usage is TRBJ2-7; TRBD2 matches at 8 bases. This CDR3 is built from 13 residues. V lost 4 bases to trimming and J lost 6 bases; unmatched junction nucleotides: 6. CDR1 is SGHDT, CDR2 YYEEEE, per germline. Here the CDR3 reads CASSHSGGLEQYF. The CDR3 DNA sequence: TGTGCCAGCAGCCACTCGGGGGGGCTCGAGCAGTACTTC.